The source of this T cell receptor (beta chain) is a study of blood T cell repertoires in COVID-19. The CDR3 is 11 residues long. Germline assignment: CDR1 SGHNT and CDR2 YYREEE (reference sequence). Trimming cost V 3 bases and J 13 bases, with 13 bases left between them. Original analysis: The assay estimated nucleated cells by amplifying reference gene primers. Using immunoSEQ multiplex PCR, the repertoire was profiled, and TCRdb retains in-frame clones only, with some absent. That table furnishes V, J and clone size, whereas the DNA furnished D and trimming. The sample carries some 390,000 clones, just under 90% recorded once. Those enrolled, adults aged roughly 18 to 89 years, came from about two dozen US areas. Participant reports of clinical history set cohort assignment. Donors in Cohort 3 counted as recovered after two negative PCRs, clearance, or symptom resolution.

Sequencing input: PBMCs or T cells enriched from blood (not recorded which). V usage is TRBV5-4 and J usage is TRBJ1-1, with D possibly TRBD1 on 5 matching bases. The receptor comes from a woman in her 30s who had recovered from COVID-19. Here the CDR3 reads CASSSAGKLFF. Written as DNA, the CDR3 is TGTGCCAGCAGCTCGGCAGGGAAGCTTTTCTTT. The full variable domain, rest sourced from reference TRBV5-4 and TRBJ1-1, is ETGVTQSPTHLIKTRGQQVTLRCSSQSGHNTVSWYQQALGQGPQFIFQYYREEENGRGNFPPRFSGLQFPNYSSELNVNALELDDSALYLCASSSAGKLFFGQGTRLTVV.